What follows describes a single T cell receptor delta chain. This DNA's translation differs at residue 10 from TCRdb's protein, which comes from a much larger clone; a read error is likely, and the protein shown is translated from the DNA. The data derive from a study of gamma-delta chains in newborns, infants, children. About the study: Innate gammadelta T cells reportedly expand polyclonally right after birth, driven by microbial exposure, per the title.

TCRdb redid the clone calls on the reads with CATT. The profile shows 3,000 to 4,000 delta-chain clones, around 0.65% of them singletons. The CDR3 is 20 residues long. The germline V and J ends were trimmed by 2 bases and 0 bases, with 25 bases remaining between them. Germline V gene lookup returns CDR1 TSWWSYY and CDR2 QGS. The chain joins TRDV1 to TRDJ1, with D possibly matching TRDD3 (6 bases). The source is a child who was a newborn, infant or young child, either healthy, febrile or measles-vaccinated (not recorded which). The sequenced sample was blood. CDR3 sequence: CALGESPYWVIMEDTDKLIF. The CDR3 DNA reads as TGTGCTCTTGGGGAAAGTCCGTACTGGGTGATCATGGAGGACACCGATAAACTCATCTTT.